The 21 T cell receptor beta chains listed next were all sequenced from one sample in a study of glioma-infiltrating T cells after dendritic cell vaccination. Measured with immunoSEQ multiplex PCR; TCRdb has only the in-frame clones, and not every one. The repertoire has 99,000 or so clones, more than 70% of them found once; the top ten carry around 5.4%. Time point given: after dendritic cell vaccination, including at tumor progression/relapse. Specimen: blood, collected after dendritic cell vaccination. The receptor set was obtained from a human donor with glioblastoma.

This clone was found once. CDR3 loop: CASSPAGFATEAFF. CDR3 DNA sequence: TGCGCCAGCAGCCCCGCAGGGTTCGCGACTGAAGCTTTCTTT. V gene TRBV5-1 combines with J gene TRBJ1-1; possibly TRBD1 for D (5 bases). The CDR3 is 14 amino acids. Germline CDR1 is SGHRS and CDR2 is YFSETQ. The V end lost 4 bases, the J end lost 5 bases, and 15 bases lay between the germline ends.

Only a few counts were recorded for this clone. The gene calls are TRBV30 and TRBJ1-6; D is undetermined. Deletions cut 2 bases from V and 8 bases from J, with 4 bases between. CDR3 length equals 11 residues. Germline V CDR1 and CDR2: GTSNPN, SVGIG (reference sequence). The CDR3 bases are TGTGCCTGGAGTCAGGATTCACCCCTCCACTTT. This translates into CAWSQDSPLHF. The full variable domain, rest sourced from reference TRBV30 and TRBJ1-6, is SQTIHQWPATLVQPVGSPLSLECTVEGTSNPNLYWYRQAAGRGLQLLFYSVGIGQISSEVPQNLSASRPQDRQFILSSKKLLLSDSGFYLCAWSQDSPLHFGNGTRLTVT.

The V gene is TRBV29-1, the J gene TRBJ1-5; the match to TRBD1 covers 7 bases. Trimming took 8 bases from V and 0 from J; bases not matched to a gene: 16. The length of the CDR3 is 17 residues. CDR1 and CDR2 from the germline V gene are SQVTM and ANQGSEA. The CDR3, as DNA: TGCAGCCTACCCCGGGACAGTACGATTTATAGCAATCAGCCCCAGCATTTT. It codes for CSLPRDSTIYSNQPQHF.

This sequence joins TRBV6-1 and TRBJ2-3; 10 bases agree with TRBD2. V gave up 3 bases and J gave up 5 bases; unmatched junction bases: 11. The germline gives CDR1 MNHNS, CDR2 SASEGT. There are 17 residues in the CDR3. CDR3: CASSDGSGGFYVDTQYF. In DNA, the CDR3 is TGTGCCAGCAGTGATGGTAGCGGGGGGTTTTATGTAGATACGCAGTATTTT.

The chain uses TRBV7-9 and TRBJ2-3, with 16 bases lining up with TRBD2. The CDR3 is made up of 19 amino acids. Trimming cost V 0 bases and J 4 bases; bases outside gene matches: 7. Per the germline V gene, CDR1 is SEHNR and CDR2 is FQNEAQ (reference sequence). The CDR3 DNA sequence: TGTGCCAGCAGCTTAGCTGGGACTAGCGGGAGGGCCGTCCCAGATACGCAGTATTTT. The encoded protein is CASSLAGTSGRAVPDTQYF.

This chain connects TRBV7-9 to TRBJ1-5, with TRBD1 matching 8 bases. The CDR3 loop spans 19 amino acids. V lost 0 bases and J lost 0; bases outside the gene matches: 10. CDR1 SEHNR and CDR2 FQNEAQ come from the germline V gene (reference sequence). Written as DNA, the CDR3 is TGTGCCAGCAGCTTAGCGGGACAGGTAAGCCATTATAGCAATCAGCCCCAGCATTTT. This encodes CASSLAGQVSHYSNQPQHF.

This clone has just one count. The rearrangement uses TRBV5-6 and TRBJ1-1; D possibly corresponds to TRBD1 (5 bases). Germline V CDR1 and CDR2: SGHDT, YYEEEE. Trimming shortened V by 4 bases and J by 4 bases, and 11 bases separated the two germline ends. The CDR3 is 13 residues long. In DNA, the CDR3 is TGTGCCAGCAGCGCTCCCAGGGTCACTGAAGCTTTCTTT. It codes for CASSAPRVTEAFF.

J is TRBJ2-1 and V is TRBV10-1; D perhaps matches TRBD2 (5 bases). This CDR3 has 14 residues. Germline V CDR1 and CDR2: WNHNN, SYGVQD (reference sequence). V lost 5 bases and J lost 5, with 13 bases in between. The DNA for the CDR3 is TGCGCCAGCAGTCGGGCGGGTGCGGACAATGAGCAGTTCTTC. It yields the protein CASSRAGADNEQFF.

The chain has TRBV5-1 and TRBJ1-1; 7 bases fit TRBD1. The CDR3 spans 14 residues. Germline V gene lookup returns CDR1 SGHRS and CDR2 YFSETQ. With 3 bases clipped from V and 4 bases from J, the junction kept 6 bases outside the gene matches. The CDR3 region is CASSSDRAATEAFF. The CDR3 DNA sequence: TGCGCCAGCAGCTCAGACAGGGCGGCCACTGAAGCTTTCTTT.

The rearrangement links TRBV9 to TRBJ2-1, with 15 bases that match TRBD2. The germline V gene encodes CDR1 SGDLS and CDR2 YYNGEE. The CDR3 runs 15 residues. After removal of 4 bases from V and 10 bases from J, the junction contained 6 bases not matched to a gene. This chain's CDR3 is CASSFGLAGGEEQFF. The CDR3 DNA is TGTGCCAGCAGCTTTGGACTAGCGGGAGGGGAGGAGCAGTTCTTC. Full variable domain (rest looked up from reference TRBV9 and TRBJ2-1): DSGVTQTPKHLITATGQRVTLRCSPRSGDLSVYWYQQSLDQGLQFLIQYYNGEERAKGNILERFSAQQFPDLHSELNLSSLELGDSALYFCASSFGLAGGEEQFFGPGTRLTVL.

V usage is TRBV29-1 and J usage is TRBJ1-3; tentatively, D is TRBD1 (5 bases). The CDR3 spans 14 residues. Germline loops: CDR1 SQVTM, CDR2 ANQGSEA. Trimming took 2 bases from V and 0 from J, leaving 8 bases between them. The CDR3 loop is CSVERQNSGNTIYF. The CDR3, as DNA: TGCAGCGTTGAAAGACAGAACTCTGGAAACACCATATATTTT.

The chain carries TRBV5-1 and TRBJ1-1; D perhaps matches TRBD1 (6 bases). Between the trimmed V and J ends, which lost 5 bases and 1 base, there was a span of 15 bases. CDR1 and CDR2 from the germline V gene are SGHRS and YFSETQ. This CDR3 has 15 amino acids. The CDR3 sequence: CASRAGDVTNTEAFF. CDR3 coding DNA: TGCGCCAGCAGGGCAGGGGACGTTACGAACACTGAAGCTTTCTTT.

This chain connects TRBV2 to TRBJ2-7; D is uncertain. Germline V gene sequence: CDR1 SNHLY, CDR2 FYNNEI. The CDR3 spans 13 residues. The V end was cut by 8 bases, the J end by 0 bases, with 11 bases between. For the CDR3, the DNA is TGTGCCAGCTCGCGATATATCTCCTACGAGCAGTACTTC. Amino acids: CASSRYISYEQYF.

The count of this clone is one. The chain uses TRBV7-6 and TRBJ1-1; 8 positions agree with TRBD1. V trimming: 5 bases; J trimming: 4 bases; junction bases outside the gene matches: 9. The CDR3 covers 15 residues. Germline lookup yields CDR1 SGHVS and CDR2 FNYEAQ. CDR3 region: CASSRTDRVGTEAFF. CDR3 DNA: TGTGCCAGCAGCCGAACGGACAGGGTGGGCACTGAAGCTTTCTTT.

The rearrangement uses TRBV1 and TRBJ2-3; TRBD2 was called by the table and not checked on the DNA. TRBV1 is tagged as a pseudogene. The CDR3 sequence is 20 residues long. CDR3 nucleotide sequence: TGCACCAGCAGCCAAAGGAGAACTAGCGGGAGTCCGAAGGGCACAGATACGCAGTATTTT. Residues: CTSSQRRTSGSPKGTDTQYF.

The chain recombines TRBV5-4 with TRBJ2-5; possibly TRBD2 for D (5 bases). The CDR3 runs 13 residues. The V end lost 1 base, the J end lost 5 bases, and 9 bases lay between the germline ends. From germline, CDR1 is SGHNT and CDR2 YYREEE (reference sequence). CDR3 protein: CASSLFGSETQYF. The CDR3 coding sequence is TGTGCCAGCAGCTTGTTTGGGAGCGAGACCCAGTACTTC.

This sequence joins TRBV6-1 and TRBJ1-2; 10 nucleotides line up with TRBD1. After removal of 3 bases from V and 7 bases from J, the junction contained 2 bases not matched to a gene. The CDR3 is 13 residues long. Looked up from germline, CDR1 is MNHNS and CDR2 is SASEGT. CDR3: CASSDRDRGGYTF. The CDR3 DNA reads as TGTGCCAGCAGTGACCGGGACAGGGGTGGCTACACCTTC.

The gene calls are TRBV27 and TRBJ1-1; TRBD1 might be the D (6 bases). The germline CDR1 and CDR2 sequences are MNHEY and SMNVEV (reference sequence). Trimming left V 4 bases short and J 4 bases short, with 10 bases between. This CDR3 spans 13 amino acids. DNA of the CDR3: TGTGCCAGCAGTTGGGGAGGGGGCACTGAAGCTTTCTTT. Translation gives CASSWGGGTEAFF.

The V call is TRBV10-1, the J call TRBJ2-7, with 10 bases matching TRBD1. CDR3 length: 19 amino acids. Per the germline V gene, CDR1 is WNHNN and CDR2 is SYGVQD (reference sequence). Unmatched junction bases numbered 17, after V lost 5 bases and J lost 1 base. CDR3 bases: TGCGCCAGCAGTAAAATACAAGACGCGGGACAGGGGAGTTCCTACGAGCAGTACTTC. Translation: CASSKIQDAGQGSSYEQYF.

The V call is TRBV2, the J call TRBJ1-3; possibly TRBD1 for D (6 bases). V was trimmed by 3 bases and J by 2 bases, leaving 8 bases between them. Germline lookup yields CDR1 SNHLY and CDR2 FYNNEI. The CDR3 consists of 14 residues. CDR3 bases: TGTGCCAGCAGTGATACAGGGACTGGAAACACCATATATTTT. Amino acids: CASSDTGTGNTIYF.

V gene TRBV5-4 combines with J gene TRBJ2-7, with D maybe TRBD1 (6 bases). Germline CDR1 is SGHNT and CDR2 is YYREEE (reference sequence). The length of the CDR3 is 14 residues. Between the trimmed V and J ends, which lost 5 bases and 7 bases, there was a span of 19 bases. CDR3 sequence reads: CASSTLQGIREQYF. The CDR3 DNA reads as TGTGCCAGCAGTACTCTCCAGGGGATCAGGGAGCAGTACTTC.